The clone carrying this TCR beta chain was counted many times. No antigen is known for it. The data belong to a study of T-cell memory formation after mild COVID-19. TCRdb recomputed calls from the 5' RACE reads with MiXCR, one row per CDR3 protein. The sample holds about 360,000 distinct CDR3 sequences; roughly 13% are singletons and the top ten take about 20%. Notes on the study in general: Memory cells collected pre-infection included some clones that later responded, suggesting cross-reactive memory joined. Nothing confirmed that second-wave clones peaking on day 37 were specific for SARS-CoV-2.

V lost 1 base and J 3 bases, leaving 10 bases between the germline ends. The CDR3 extends over 14 amino acids. Germline V lookup: CDR1 SGHTA, CDR2 FQGNSA. The origin of this receptor is a man aged 18 to 35 who had mild COVID-19 (a few samples of this study predate the infection). Cell type and time point are not known. This chain joins TRBV7-2 and TRBJ2-7, with D tentatively TRBD2 (5 bases). The sequencing input was PBMCs or a T cell subset sorted from them (not recorded which). CDR3 in DNA: TGTGCCAGCAGCTTAGGAGGGCAAGGCTACGAGCAGTACTTC. Translating gives CASSLGGQGYEQYF. The entire variable domain, with the rest obtained from reference TRBV7-2 and TRBJ2-7, is as follows: GAGVSQSPSNKVTEKGKDVELRCDPISGHTALYWYRQSLGQGLEFLIYFQGNSAPDKSGLPSDRFSAERTGGSVSTLTIQRTQQEDSAVYLCASSLGGQGYEQYFGPGTRLTVT.